These T cell receptor beta chains were read from a single sample in a study of T-cell memory formation after mild COVID-19. In TCRdb, the 5' RACE reads were re-called with MiXCR into one record per CDR3 protein. This sample carries 100,000 to 140,000 distinct CDR3 sequences, under 15% of them seen once, and the ten largest clones take roughly 40%. Sequenced material: PBMCs or a T cell subset sorted from them (not recorded which). The receptor set was obtained from a young man who had mild COVID-19 (a few samples of this study predate the infection). Cell type and time point are not known. Each CDR3 is given with its conserved first and last residue. The D gene is left open where the match is weak. Clone sizes are given selectively: once, few, many, or a class where the clone is expanded.

cdr3_aa | cdr3_nt | j_call | clone_size | d_call | v_call
CASSYSIDIQYF | TGTGCCAGCAGTTACTCGATCGACATTCAGTACTTC | TRBJ2-4 | . | . | TRBV6-2/TRBV6-3
CSVEWQGLSNEQFF | TGCAGCGTTGAGTGGCAGGGGCTTTCAAATGAGCAGTTCTTC | TRBJ2-1 | . | . | TRBV29-1
CASSLVPGEQFF | TGTGCCAGCAGTTTAGTCCCAGGTGAGCAGTTCTTC | TRBJ2-1 | . | . | TRBV12-3/TRBV12-4
CASSPRGTRYNYNEQFF | TGCGCCAGCAGCCCCCGGGGGACCCGATATAACTACAATGAGCAGTTCTTC | TRBJ2-1 | many | . | TRBV5-1
CASRRGQGRYEQFF | TGTGCCAGCAGACGGGGACAGGGGCGGTATGAGCAGTTCTTC | TRBJ2-1 | few | TRBD1 | TRBV6-2/TRBV6-3
CSIPGQLNYGYTF | TGCAGCATTCCGGGACAGCTTAACTATGGCTACACCTTC | TRBJ1-2 | many | TRBD1 | TRBV29-1
CATWGLAGDLSTDTQYF | TGTGCCACCTGGGGACTAGCGGGGGACCTTAGCACAGATACGCAGTATTTT | TRBJ2-3 | . | TRBD2 | TRBV6-6
CASSGTGYEQYF | TGCGCCAGCAGCGGGACAGGCTACGAGCAGTACTTC | TRBJ2-7 | many | TRBD1 | TRBV10-1
CASSKARLCSSPLHF | TGTGCCAGCAGCAAAGCTAGGTTATGTAGTTCACCCCTCCACTTT | TRBJ1-6 | few | . | TRBV21-1
CSARYLAKNIQYF | TGCAGTGCTAGATATCTAGCCAAAAACATTCAGTACTTC | TRBJ2-4 | many | . | TRBV20-1
CSATGGKETQYF | TGCAGCGCCACAGGGGGCAAGGAGACCCAGTACTTC | TRBJ2-5 | many | TRBD1 | TRBV29-1
CASSLTGAGGYTF | TGTGCCAGCAGTTTAACGGGGGCTGGTGGCTACACCTTC | TRBJ1-2 | few | . | TRBV12-3/TRBV12-4
CASRTRGVIYGYTF | TGTGCCAGCCGAACCAGGGGAGTCATCTATGGCTACACCTTC | TRBJ1-2 | few | . | TRBV28